The rows below give T cell receptor beta chains drawn from one sample of a study of cytomegalovirus exposure and HLA in healthy donors. Sequencing was performed with immunoSEQ multiplex PCR; in TCRdb, only in-frame clones are kept and a portion is missing. The table includes 130,000 to 150,000 clones, around 84% detected once. The material sequenced was PBMCs. The receptors were gathered from a man aged 40-49 years in good health and CMV-seropositive. CDR3s include the opening cysteine and the closing phenylalanine or tryptophan. D genes are given only for firm matches. Clone size, where shown, is once, few, many, or a class for clones that have expanded.

abundance: -; d_gene: -; v_gene: TRBV5-6; j_gene: TRBJ2-5; CDR3nt: TGTGCCAGCAGCTATATCCAAGAGACCCAGTACTTC; CDR3aa: CASSYIQETQYF
abundance: -; d_gene: -; v_gene: TRBV30; j_gene: TRBJ1-5; CDR3nt: TGTGCCTGGAGTGTAGGGAGGGATCAGCCCCAGCATTTT; CDR3aa: CAWSVGRDQPQHF
abundance: few; d_gene: -; v_gene: TRBV7-3; j_gene: TRBJ2-6; CDR3nt: TGTGCCAGCGGTGCGGCAGGGATTATCTCTGGGGCCAACGTCCTGACTTTC; CDR3aa: CASGAAGIISGANVLTF
abundance: few; d_gene: -; v_gene: TRBV27; j_gene: TRBJ1-1; CDR3nt: TGTGCCAGCATTGGGGGGGGGAGTGAAGCTTTCTTT; CDR3aa: CASIGGGSEAFF
abundance: -; d_gene: -; v_gene: TRBV7-2; j_gene: TRBJ1-1; CDR3nt: TGTGCCAGCAGCTTAGACGGGCAGGGTCGAGCTTTCTTT; CDR3aa: CASSLDGQGRAFF
abundance: -; d_gene: -; v_gene: TRBV7-9; j_gene: TRBJ1-5; CDR3nt: TGTTCCAGCAGCCCGTATAGCAATCAGCCCCAGCATTTT; CDR3aa: CSSSPYSNQPQHF
abundance: -; d_gene: -; v_gene: TRBV30; j_gene: TRBJ1-6; CDR3nt: TGTGCCTGGAGCCACCGCGGGGGGCCGTCACCCCTCCACTTT; CDR3aa: CAWSHRGGPSPLHF
abundance: -; d_gene: TRBD1; v_gene: TRBV4-3; j_gene: TRBJ1-1; CDR3nt: TGCGCCAGCAGCCGGATGGGACAGGGGTTTGTCACTGAAGCTTTCTTT; CDR3aa: CASSRMGQGFVTEAFF
abundance: -; d_gene: TRBD1; v_gene: TRBV30; j_gene: TRBJ1-4; CDR3nt: TGTGCCTGGTCGACAGGGTATTATGAAAAACTGTTTTTT; CDR3aa: CAWSTGYYEKLFF
abundance: few; d_gene: -; v_gene: TRBV27; j_gene: TRBJ2-5; CDR3nt: TGTGCCAGCAGTTTATTGGGCTCCACGGGGATAACAGAGACCCAGTACTTC; CDR3aa: CASSLLGSTGITETQYF
abundance: -; d_gene: -; v_gene: TRBV19; j_gene: TRBJ2-5; CDR3nt: TGTGCCAGTAGTATTGGGAGGAGGGGGCCTGAAGAGACCCAGTACTTC; CDR3aa: CASSIGRRGPEETQYF
abundance: once; d_gene: TRBD1; v_gene: TRBV10-3; j_gene: TRBJ2-3; CDR3nt: TGTGCCATCAGGGAGACAGGGGAGGATGCAGATACGCAGTATTTT; CDR3aa: CAIRETGEDADTQYF
abundance: once; d_gene: -; v_gene: TRBV7-2; j_gene: TRBJ2-4; CDR3nt: TGTGCCAGCAGCCCTAGCCTCTTAGGCAAAAACATTCAGTACTTC; CDR3aa: CASSPSLLGKNIQYF
abundance: -; d_gene: -; v_gene: TRBV18; j_gene: TRBJ1-1; CDR3nt: TGTGCCAGCTCACCACCGGGACTAGGGAACACTGAAGCTTTCTTT; CDR3aa: CASSPPGLGNTEAFF